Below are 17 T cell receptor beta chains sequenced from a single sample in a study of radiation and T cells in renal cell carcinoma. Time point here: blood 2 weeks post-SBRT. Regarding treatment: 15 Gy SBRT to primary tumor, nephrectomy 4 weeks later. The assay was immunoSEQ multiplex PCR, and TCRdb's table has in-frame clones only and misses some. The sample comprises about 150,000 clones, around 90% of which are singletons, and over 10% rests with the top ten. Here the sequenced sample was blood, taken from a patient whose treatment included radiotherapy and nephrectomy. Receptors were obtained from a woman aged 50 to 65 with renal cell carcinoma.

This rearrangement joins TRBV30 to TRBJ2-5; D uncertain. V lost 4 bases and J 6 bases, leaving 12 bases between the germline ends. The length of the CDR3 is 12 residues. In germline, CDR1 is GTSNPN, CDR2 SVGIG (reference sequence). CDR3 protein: CAWNREEKTQYF. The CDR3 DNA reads TGTGCCTGGAACCGCGAGGAAAAGACCCAGTACTTC. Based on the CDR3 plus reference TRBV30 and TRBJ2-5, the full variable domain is SQTIHQWPATLVQPVGSPLSLECTVEGTSNPNLYWYRQAAGRGLQLLFYSVGIGQISSEVPQNLSASRPQDRQFILSSKKLLLSDSGFYLCAWNREEKTQYFGPGTRLLVL.

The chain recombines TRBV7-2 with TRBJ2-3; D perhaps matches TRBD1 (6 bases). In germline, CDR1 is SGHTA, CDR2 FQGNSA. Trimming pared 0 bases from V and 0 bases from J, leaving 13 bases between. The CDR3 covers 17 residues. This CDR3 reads CASSLAGAPPSTDTQYF. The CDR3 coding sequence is TGTGCCAGCAGCTTAGCGGGGGCCCCCCCGAGCACAGATACGCAGTATTTT.

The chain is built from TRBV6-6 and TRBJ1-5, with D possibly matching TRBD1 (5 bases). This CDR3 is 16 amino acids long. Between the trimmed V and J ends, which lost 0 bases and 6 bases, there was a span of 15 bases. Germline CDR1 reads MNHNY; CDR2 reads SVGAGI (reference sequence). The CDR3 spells CASSYSVWGVGQPQHF. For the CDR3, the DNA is TGTGCCAGCAGTTACTCGGTTTGGGGGGTAGGTCAGCCCCAGCATTTT.

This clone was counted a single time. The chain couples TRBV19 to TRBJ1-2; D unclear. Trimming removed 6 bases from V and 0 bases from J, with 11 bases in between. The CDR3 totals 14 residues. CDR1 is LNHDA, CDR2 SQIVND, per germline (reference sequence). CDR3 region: CASRTGGTNYGYTF. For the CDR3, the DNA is TGTGCCAGTAGGACCGGCGGAACTAACTATGGCTACACCTTC.

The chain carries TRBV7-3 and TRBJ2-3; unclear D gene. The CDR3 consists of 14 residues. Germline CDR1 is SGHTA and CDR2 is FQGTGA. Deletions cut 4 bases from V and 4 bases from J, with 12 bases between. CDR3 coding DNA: TGTGCCAGCAGCTCCCGAGTTACCGCAGATACGCAGTATTTT. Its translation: CASSSRVTADTQYF.

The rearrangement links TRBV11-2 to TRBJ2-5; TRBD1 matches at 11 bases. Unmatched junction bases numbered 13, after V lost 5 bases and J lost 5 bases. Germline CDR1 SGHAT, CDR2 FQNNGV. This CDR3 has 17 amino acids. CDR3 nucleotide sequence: TGTGCCAGCAGCCGTAGGGGACAGGGGGGACATCGGGAGACCCAGTACTTC. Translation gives CASSRRGQGGHRETQYF.

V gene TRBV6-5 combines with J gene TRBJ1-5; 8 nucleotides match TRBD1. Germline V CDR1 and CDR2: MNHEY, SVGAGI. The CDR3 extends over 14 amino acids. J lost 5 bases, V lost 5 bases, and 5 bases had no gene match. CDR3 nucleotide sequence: TGTGCCAGCAGTACCCGGACAGGGCATCAGCCCCAGCATTTT. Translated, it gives CASSTRTGHQPQHF.

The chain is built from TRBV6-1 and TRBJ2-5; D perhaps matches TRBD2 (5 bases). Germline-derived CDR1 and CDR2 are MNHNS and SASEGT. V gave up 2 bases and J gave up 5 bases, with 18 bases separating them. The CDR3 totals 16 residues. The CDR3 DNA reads TGTGCCAGCAGTGAATCATTGGCAGGTGGCGGGGAGACCCAGTACTTC. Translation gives CASSESLAGGGETQYF.

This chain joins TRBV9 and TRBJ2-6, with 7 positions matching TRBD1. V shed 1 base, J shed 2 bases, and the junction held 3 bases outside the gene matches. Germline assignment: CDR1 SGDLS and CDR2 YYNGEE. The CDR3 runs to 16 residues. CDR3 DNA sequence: TGTGCCAGCAGCGTAAGCGACAGGGCTGGGGCCAACGTCCTGACTTTC. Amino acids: CASSVSDRAGANVLTF.

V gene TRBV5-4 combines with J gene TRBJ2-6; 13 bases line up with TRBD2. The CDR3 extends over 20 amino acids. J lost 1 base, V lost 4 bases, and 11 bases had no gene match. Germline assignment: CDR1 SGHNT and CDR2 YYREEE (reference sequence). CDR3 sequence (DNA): TGTGCCAGCAGCCACCCCCTCACGACTAGCGGGGGGTCTGGGGCCAACGTCCTGACTTTC. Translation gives CASSHPLTTSGGSGANVLTF. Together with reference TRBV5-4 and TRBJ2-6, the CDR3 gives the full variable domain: ETGVTQSPTHLIKTRGQQVTLRCSSQSGHNTVSWYQQALGQGPQFIFQYYREEENGRGNFPPRFSGLQFPNYSSELNVNALELDDSALYLCASSHPLTTSGGSGANVLTFGAGSRLTVL.

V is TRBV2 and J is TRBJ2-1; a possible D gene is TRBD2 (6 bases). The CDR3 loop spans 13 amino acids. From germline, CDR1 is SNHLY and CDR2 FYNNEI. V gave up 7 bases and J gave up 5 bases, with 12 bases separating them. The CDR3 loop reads CASTRLVDNEQFF. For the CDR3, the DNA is TGTGCCAGCACTCGACTAGTTGACAATGAGCAGTTCTTC. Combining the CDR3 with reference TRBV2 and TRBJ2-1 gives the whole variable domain EPEVTQTPSHQVTQMGQEVILRCVPISNHLYFYWYRQILGQKVEFLVSFYNNEISEKSEIFDDQFSVERPDGSNFTLKIRSTKLEDSAMYFCASTRLVDNEQFFGPGTRLTVL.

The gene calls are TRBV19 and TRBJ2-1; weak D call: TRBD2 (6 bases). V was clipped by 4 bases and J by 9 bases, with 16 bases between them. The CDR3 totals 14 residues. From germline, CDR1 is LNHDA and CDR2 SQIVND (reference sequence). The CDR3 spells CASSNAGRMGEQFF. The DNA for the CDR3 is TGTGCCAGTAGTAATGCGGGACGGATGGGTGAGCAGTTCTTC.

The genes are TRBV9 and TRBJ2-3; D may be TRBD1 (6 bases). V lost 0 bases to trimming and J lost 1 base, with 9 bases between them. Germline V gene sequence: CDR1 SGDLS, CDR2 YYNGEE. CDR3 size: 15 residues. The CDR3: CASSVAGVGTDTQYF. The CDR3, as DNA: TGTGCCAGCAGCGTAGCAGGGGTAGGCACAGATACGCAGTATTTT.

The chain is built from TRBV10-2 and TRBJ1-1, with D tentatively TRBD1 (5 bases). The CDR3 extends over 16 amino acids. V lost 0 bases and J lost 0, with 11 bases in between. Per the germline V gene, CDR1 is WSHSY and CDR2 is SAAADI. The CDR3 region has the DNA TGCGCCAGCAGTGAGTCTGTTGGGACCATGAACACTGAAGCTTTCTTT. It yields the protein CASSESVGTMNTEAFF.

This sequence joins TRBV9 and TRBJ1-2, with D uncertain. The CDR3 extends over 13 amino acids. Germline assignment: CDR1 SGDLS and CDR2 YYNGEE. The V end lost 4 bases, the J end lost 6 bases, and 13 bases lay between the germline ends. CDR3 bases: TGTGCCAGCAGCTCCCCCCCAAGTAATGGCTACACCTTC. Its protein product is CASSSPPSNGYTF.

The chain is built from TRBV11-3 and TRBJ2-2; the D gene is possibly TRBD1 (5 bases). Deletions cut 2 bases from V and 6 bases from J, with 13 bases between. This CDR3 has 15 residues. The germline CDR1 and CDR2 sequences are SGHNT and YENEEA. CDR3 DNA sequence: TGTGCCAGCAGCTTAAGGGGAACGCCGGCCGGGGAGCTGTTTTTT. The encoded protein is CASSLRGTPAGELFF.

For the CDR3, the DNA is TGTGCCAGCAACTTCCTGGGAGGTAGGGAGCCCCAGCATTTT. Translated: CASNFLGGREPQHF. The chain links TRBV2 to TRBJ1-5; no clear D gene. Germline CDR1 reads SNHLY; CDR2 reads FYNNEI. Trimming left V 7 bases short and J 8 bases short, with 18 bases between. The CDR3 spans 14 residues.